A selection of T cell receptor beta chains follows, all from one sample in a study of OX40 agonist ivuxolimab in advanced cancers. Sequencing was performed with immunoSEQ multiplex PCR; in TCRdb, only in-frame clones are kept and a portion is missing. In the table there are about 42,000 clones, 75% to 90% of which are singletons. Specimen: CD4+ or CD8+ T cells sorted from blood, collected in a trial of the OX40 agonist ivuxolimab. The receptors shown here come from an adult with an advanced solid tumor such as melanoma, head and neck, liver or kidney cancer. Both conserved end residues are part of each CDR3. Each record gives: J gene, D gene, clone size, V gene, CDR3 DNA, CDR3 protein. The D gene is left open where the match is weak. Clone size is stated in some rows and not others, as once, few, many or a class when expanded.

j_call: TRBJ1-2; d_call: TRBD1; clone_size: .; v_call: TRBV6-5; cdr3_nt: TGTGCCAGCAGTCGGGACAGCACAGTCTATGGCTACACCTTC; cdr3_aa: CASSRDSTVYGYTF
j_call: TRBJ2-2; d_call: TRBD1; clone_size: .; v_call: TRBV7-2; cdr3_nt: TGTGCCAGCAGCTTAAACAGGGGATCGGGCGGGGAGCTGTTTTTT; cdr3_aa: CASSLNRGSGGELFF
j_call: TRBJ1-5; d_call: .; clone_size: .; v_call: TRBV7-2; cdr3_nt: TGTGCCAGCAGCTTAGGACCGGTGAGCAATCAGCCCCAGCATTTT; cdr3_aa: CASSLGPVSNQPQHF
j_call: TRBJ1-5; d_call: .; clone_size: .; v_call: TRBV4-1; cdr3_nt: TGCGCCAGCAGCCAAGGCCCGTTTTCTTCTAGCAATCAGCCCCAGCATTTT; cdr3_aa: CASSQGPFSSSNQPQHF
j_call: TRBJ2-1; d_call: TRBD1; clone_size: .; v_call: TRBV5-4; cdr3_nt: TGTGCCAGCAGCTTGACAGGGGGGTACAATGAGCAGTTCTTC; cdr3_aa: CASSLTGGYNEQFF
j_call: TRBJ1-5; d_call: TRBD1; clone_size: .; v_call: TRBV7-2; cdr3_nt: TGTGCCAGCAGCTCGGACAGGGGGCGAGGACAGCCCCAGCATTTT; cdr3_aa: CASSSDRGRGQPQHF
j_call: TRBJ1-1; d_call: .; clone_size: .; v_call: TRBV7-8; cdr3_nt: TGTGCCAGCAGCTTAGATGACGGTTGGAAGGCTGAAGCTTTCTTT; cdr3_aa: CASSLDDGWKAEAFF
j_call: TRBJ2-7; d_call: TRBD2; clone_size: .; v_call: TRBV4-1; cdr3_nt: TGCGCCAGCAGCCTACGTCAGGACGGGGGGGCCGCGCAGTACTTC; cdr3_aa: CASSLRQDGGAAQYF
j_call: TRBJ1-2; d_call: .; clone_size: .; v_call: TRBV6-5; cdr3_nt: TGTGCCAGCAGTTACTCGGACAGCCGCTATGGCTACACCTTC; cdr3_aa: CASSYSDSRYGYTF
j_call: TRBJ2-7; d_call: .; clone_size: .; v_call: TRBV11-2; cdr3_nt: TGTGCCAGCAGCTTCGGCAGGGCGAGCTCCTACGAGCAGTACTTC; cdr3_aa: CASSFGRASSYEQYF
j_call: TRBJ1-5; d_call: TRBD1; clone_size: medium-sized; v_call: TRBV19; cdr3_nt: TGTGCCAGTAGCAAAGGGACAGGGGGCCAGCCCCAGCATTTT; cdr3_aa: CASSKGTGGQPQHF
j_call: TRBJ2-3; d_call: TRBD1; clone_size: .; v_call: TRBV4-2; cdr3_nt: TGTGCCAGCAGCCAAGAGTGGCAGGCAGGGGGAGATACGCAGTATTTT; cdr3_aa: CASSQEWQAGGDTQYF
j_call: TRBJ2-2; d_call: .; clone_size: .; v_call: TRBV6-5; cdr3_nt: TGTGCCAGCAGTTACTCGGTAGCGGTGGCCGGGGAGCTGTTTTTT; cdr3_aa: CASSYSVAVAGELFF
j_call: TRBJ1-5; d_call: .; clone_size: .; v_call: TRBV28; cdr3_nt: TGTGCCAGCAGTACGATCGATCAGCCCCAGCATTTT; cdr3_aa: CASSTIDQPQHF
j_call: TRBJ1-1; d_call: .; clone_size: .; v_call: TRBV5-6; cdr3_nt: TGTGCCAGCAGCTTGGGTGGGCCGGGGATTGGGACTCAAGCTTTCTTT; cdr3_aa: CASSLGGPGIGTQAFF
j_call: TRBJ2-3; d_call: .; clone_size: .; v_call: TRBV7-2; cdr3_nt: TGTGCCAGCAGCTTAGGGGGCACAGATACGCAGTATTTT; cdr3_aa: CASSLGGTDTQYF
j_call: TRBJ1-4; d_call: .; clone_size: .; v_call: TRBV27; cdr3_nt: TGTGCCAGCAGTGCCCCAGGACCTAATGAAAAACTGTTTTTT; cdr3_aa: CASSAPGPNEKLFF
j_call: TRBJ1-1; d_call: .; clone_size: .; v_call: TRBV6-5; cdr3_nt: TGTGCCAGCAGCTCCCCTAAGAACACTGAAGCTTTCTTT; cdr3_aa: CASSSPKNTEAFF
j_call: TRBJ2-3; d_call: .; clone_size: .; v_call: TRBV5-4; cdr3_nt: TGTGCCAGCAGCTTTAGCGGAGGTGGGACAGATACGCAGTATTTT; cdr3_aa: CASSFSGGGTDTQYF
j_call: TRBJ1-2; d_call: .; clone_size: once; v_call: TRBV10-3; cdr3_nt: TGTGCCATCAGTGTCCCAGACTTGAACTATGGCTACACCTTC; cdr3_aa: CAISVPDLNYGYTF
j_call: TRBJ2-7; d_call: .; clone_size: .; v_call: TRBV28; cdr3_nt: TGTGCCAGCAGCAGTACCTACGAGCAGTACTTC; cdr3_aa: CASSSTYEQYF
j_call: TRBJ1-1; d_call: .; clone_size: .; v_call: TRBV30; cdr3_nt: TGTGCCTGGAGTGTAAACGGAGACACTGAAGCCTTCTTT; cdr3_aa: CAWSVNGDTEAFF
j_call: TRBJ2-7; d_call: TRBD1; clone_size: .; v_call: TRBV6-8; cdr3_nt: TGTGCCAGCAGGGACAGGGTTCGCTACGAGCAGTACTTC; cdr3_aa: CASRDRVRYEQYF
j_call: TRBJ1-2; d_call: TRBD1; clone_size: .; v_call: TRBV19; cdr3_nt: TGTGCCAGTAGTACCACACGACAGGGGGCGCACGGTCACGATGGCTACACCTTC; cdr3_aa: CASSTTRQGAHGHDGYTF
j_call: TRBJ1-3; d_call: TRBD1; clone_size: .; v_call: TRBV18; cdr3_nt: TGTGCCAGCTCAAAGACCGGGACAGGGGGCACTGGAAACACCATATATTTT; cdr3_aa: CASSKTGTGGTGNTIYF
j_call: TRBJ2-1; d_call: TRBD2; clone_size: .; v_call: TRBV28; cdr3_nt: TGTGCCAGCAGTTTACAAGCGGGGGCGTACAATGAGCAGTTCTTC; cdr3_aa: CASSLQAGAYNEQFF
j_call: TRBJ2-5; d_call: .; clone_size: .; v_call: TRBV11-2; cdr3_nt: TGTGCCAGCAAGGAGAGGGTGGGGGGAGAGACCCAGTACTTC; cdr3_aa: CASKERVGGETQYF
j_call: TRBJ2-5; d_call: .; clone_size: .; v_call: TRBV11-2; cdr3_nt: TGTGCCAGCAGCTCACAGGAGACCCAGTACTTC; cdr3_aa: CASSSQETQYF
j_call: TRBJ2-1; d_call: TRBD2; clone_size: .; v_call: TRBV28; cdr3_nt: TGTGCCAGCAGTTCACCCCTGACGGGAGGTGAGCAGTTCTTC; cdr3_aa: CASSSPLTGGEQFF
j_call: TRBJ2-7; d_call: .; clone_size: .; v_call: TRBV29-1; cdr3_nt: TGCAGCGTTGAGGTAGGGCACGAGCAGTACTTC; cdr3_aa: CSVEVGHEQYF
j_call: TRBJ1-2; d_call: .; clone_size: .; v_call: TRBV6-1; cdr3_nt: TGTGCCAGCAGTTTTGGGACGGTATCAAATGGCTACACCTTC; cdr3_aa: CASSFGTVSNGYTF
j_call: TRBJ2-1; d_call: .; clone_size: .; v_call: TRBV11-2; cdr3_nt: TGTGCCAGCAGCTTGGTGGTTTCGGGGGACCGTTTGTCTGAGCAGTTCTTC; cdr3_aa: CASSLVVSGDRLSEQFF
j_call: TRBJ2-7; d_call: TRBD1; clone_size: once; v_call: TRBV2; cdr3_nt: TGTGCCAGCAGTGACCGGACAGGGGCCTACGAGCAGTACTTC; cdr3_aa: CASSDRTGAYEQYF
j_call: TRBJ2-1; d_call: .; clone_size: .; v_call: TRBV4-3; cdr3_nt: TGCGCCAGCAGCCAAGATTGGGACCCCTCCTACAATGAGCAGTTCTTC; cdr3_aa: CASSQDWDPSYNEQFF
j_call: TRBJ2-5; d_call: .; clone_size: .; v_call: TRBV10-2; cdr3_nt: TGCGCCAGCGGAGGCGGCAGCCTTAGGTCGGGGACCCAGTACTTC; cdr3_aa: CASGGGSLRSGTQYF
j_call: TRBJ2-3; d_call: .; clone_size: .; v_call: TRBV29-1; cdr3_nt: TGCAGCGTCGGGCGGGGGCCAGATACGCAGTATTTT; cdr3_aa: CSVGRGPDTQYF
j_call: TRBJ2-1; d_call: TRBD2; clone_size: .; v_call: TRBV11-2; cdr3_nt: TGTGCCAGCAGCTCTAGCGGGAGGGCCAATGAGCAGTTCTTC; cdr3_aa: CASSSSGRANEQFF
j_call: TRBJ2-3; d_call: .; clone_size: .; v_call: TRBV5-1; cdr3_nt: TGCGCCAGCAGCCCCTTTGGCACAGATACGCAGTATTTT; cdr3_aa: CASSPFGTDTQYF
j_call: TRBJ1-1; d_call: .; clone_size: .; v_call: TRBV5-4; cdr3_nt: TGTGCCAGCAGCTCCACAGGGCTCTTCACTGAAGCTTTCTTT; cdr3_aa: CASSSTGLFTEAFF
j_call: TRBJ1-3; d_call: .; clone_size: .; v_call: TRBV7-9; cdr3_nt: TGTGCCAGCAGCTTAGCGTTGGGTCGATCCGGAAACACCATATATTTT; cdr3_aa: CASSLALGRSGNTIYF
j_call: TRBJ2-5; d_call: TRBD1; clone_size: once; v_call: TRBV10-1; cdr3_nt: TGCGCCAGCAGCGTGGACAGGGGCTCGGAGACCCAGTACTTC; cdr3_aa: CASSVDRGSETQYF
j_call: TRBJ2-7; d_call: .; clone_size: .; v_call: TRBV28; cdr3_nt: TGTGCCAGCAGTCCATCACAGGGAAGGGCCTCCGAGCAGTACTTC; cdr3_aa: CASSPSQGRASEQYF
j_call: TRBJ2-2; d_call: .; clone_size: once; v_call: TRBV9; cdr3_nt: TGTGCCAGCGCCAAAAGGCCCTCCGGGAGCCTGACCGGGGAGCTGTTTTTT; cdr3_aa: CASAKRPSGSLTGELFF
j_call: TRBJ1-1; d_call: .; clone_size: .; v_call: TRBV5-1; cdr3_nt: TGCGCCAGCAGCCCACTACAGGGAAGCACTGAAGCTTTCTTT; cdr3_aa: CASSPLQGSTEAFF
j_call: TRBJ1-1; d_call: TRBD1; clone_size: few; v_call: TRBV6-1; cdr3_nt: TGTGCCAGCAGTCTGGGACAGCGGAACACTGAAGCTTTCTTT; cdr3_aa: CASSLGQRNTEAFF
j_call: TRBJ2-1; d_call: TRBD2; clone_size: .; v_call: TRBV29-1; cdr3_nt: TGCAGCGTTGAAGGCCTAGCGGGGTTCTTTTTCGATGAGCAGTTCTTC; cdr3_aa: CSVEGLAGFFFDEQFF
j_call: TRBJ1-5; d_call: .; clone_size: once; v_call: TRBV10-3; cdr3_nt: TGTGCCATCAGTGAGTCGGATCAGGGGAGGCCCCAGCATTTT; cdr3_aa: CAISESDQGRPQHF
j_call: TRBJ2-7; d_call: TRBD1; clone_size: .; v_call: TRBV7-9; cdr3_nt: TGTGCCAGCAGCTCAGAGGGACAGGGTCCCTCCGAGCAGTACTTC; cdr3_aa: CASSSEGQGPSEQYF
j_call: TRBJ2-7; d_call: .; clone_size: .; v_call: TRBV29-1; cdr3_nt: TGCAGCGTTGAATTTCCGGGGACCGAGCAGTACTTC; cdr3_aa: CSVEFPGTEQYF